This record concerns one T cell receptor beta chain sequence. Its target is unknown. The investigators reverse transcribed all of the isolated RNA, so they sequenced expressed TCRB transcripts. Samples of naive, central memory and regulatory T cells yielded a mean of around 4 million reads. Measured with immunoSEQ multiplex PCR; TCRdb has only the in-frame clones, and not every one. The sample shows hundreds of thousands of clones, more than 12% of them seen only once. The data originate from a study of beta chain features in type 1 diabetes. Regarding the study as a whole: Patients' naive, central memory and Treg TCRB repertoires seemed closer to one another than those of healthy donors. Type 1 diabetes patients had TCRB CDR3s that were shorter (moderately but significantly so) in all four CD4+ subsets.

V was pared by 0 bases and J by 9 bases, with 9 bases between. The CDR3 loop spans 13 amino acids. Germline V gene sequence: CDR1 LNHNV, CDR2 YYDKDF (reference sequence). CD45RO/CCR7/CD25/CD127/CD95/CD27 separated CD4+ naive, central memory, regulatory and stem cell-like memory cells by sorting. Purity of each sorted population was above 95%. Sequenced material: naive CD4+ T cells from blood. The receptor was isolated from a man between 18 and 29 years old with type 1 diabetes. The chain couples TRBV15 to TRBJ2-1; no reliable D call. CDR3 DNA: TGTGCCACCAGCAGAGAAAGGGCGACTGAGCAGTTCTTC. As protein: CATSRERATEQFF.